The TCR beta chain described here comes from a study of T-cell memory formation after mild COVID-19. Study as a whole: In these data, TCR clusters were largely donor specific. Whole-study results and caveats: While clones contracting from day 15 to 85 were balanced between CD4 and CD8, later expanders leaned CD4+.

The 5'RACE method, run with constant-segment primers, produced TCR alpha and TCR beta cDNA libraries (carrying sample barcodes and UMIs). TCRdb fed the 5' RACE reads into MiXCR, producing one record per CDR3 protein. The repertoire includes over 150,000 distinct CDR3 sequences, 13% of them detected once, and about 3.3% sits in the top ten. The germline CDR1 and CDR2 sequences are GTSNPN and SVGIG (reference sequence). The CDR3 contains 15 residues. The germline V and J ends were trimmed by 0 bases and 4 bases, with 15 bases remaining between them. This clonotype has more than one count but fewer than ten. The antigen remains unidentified.

This chain links TRBV30 with TRBJ1-1; D call uncertain. Material for sequencing was PBMCs or a T cell subset sorted from them (not recorded which). This TCR was recovered from a man younger than 35 who had mild COVID-19 (a few samples of this study predate the infection). Cell type and time point are not known. The DNA of the CDR3 is TGTGCCTGGAGTGTTACGTCGAGGTTGGGCACTGAAGCTTTCTTT. It codes for CAWSVTSRLGTEAFF.